The clone carrying this T cell receptor beta chain showed up just a few times. TCRdb's copy holds only in-frame clones and misses some; the assay was immunoSEQ multiplex PCR. The data show fewer than 15,000 clones, about 70% seen once. This sample is part of a study of neoadjuvant anti-PD-1 for oral cavity cancer. Overall study context: Before surgery, most patients got three to four biweekly 3 mg/kg nivolumab doses. Patients without progression received a fourth nivolumab dose around day 43, then surgical resection on days 50-56.

V gave up 2 bases and J gave up 5 bases, with 15 bases separating them. There are 15 residues in the CDR3. Germline assignment: CDR1 SNHLY and CDR2 FYNNEI. These newly diagnosed stage II-IVA oral cavity squamous cell carcinoma patients had no prior systemic or radiation treatment. Cohort: HPV-negative, locally advanced oral cavity squamous cell carcinoma patients. The material sequenced was PBMCs, taken before nivolumab (anti-PD-1) treatment. The V call is TRBV2, the J call TRBJ1-1, with D possibly being TRBD1 (5 bases). This receptor was taken from a person aged 35-79 years with oral cavity squamous cell carcinoma. The CDR3, as DNA: TGTGCCAGCAGTGAATTGGGGGGTCCGACGACTGAAGCTTTCTTT. It specifies CASSELGGPTTEAFF.